Following are 32 T cell receptor beta chains from one sample sequenced in a study of blood T cell repertoires in COVID-19. Repertoires were generated with immunoSEQ multiplex PCR, while TCRdb's copy carries only in-frame clones and drops some. The sample has 200,000 to 300,000 clones, about nine tenths seen once. Source material: PBMCs or T cells enriched from blood (not recorded which). The source of these receptors is a woman in her 30s with acute COVID-19.

The rearrangement joins TRBV20-1 to TRBJ2-1; D gene uncertain. Trimming cost V 3 bases and J 8 bases, with 20 bases left between them. This CDR3 spans 15 amino acids. Germline CDR1 reads DFQATT; CDR2 reads SNEGSKA (reference sequence). CDR3 residues: CSASPTQTHDDEQFF. The DNA for the CDR3 is TGCAGTGCTAGTCCGACTCAAACACATGACGATGAGCAGTTCTTC.

The chain joins TRBV25-1 to TRBJ1-1; D unresolved. The CDR3 is 16 residues long. Trimming left V 1 base short and J 1 base short, with 13 bases between. Germline V gives CDR1 MGHDK, CDR2 SYGVNS. CDR3 nucleotide sequence: TGTGCCAGCAGTGAATTAGTGAAGGAGCGGAACACTGAAGCTTTCTTT. Its translation is CASSELVKERNTEAFF.

The chain is built from TRBV11-2 and TRBJ2-5; 9 nucleotides align to TRBD2. With 4 bases clipped from V and 5 bases from J, the junction kept 8 bases outside the gene matches. The CDR3 is 15 amino acids. The germline gives CDR1 SGHAT, CDR2 FQNNGV. The CDR3 here is CASSSRASGVETQYF. The CDR3 DNA is TGTGCCAGCAGCTCGAGGGCTAGCGGGGTGGAGACCCAGTACTTC. Full variable domain (rest looked up from reference TRBV11-2 and TRBJ2-5): EAGVAQSPRYKIIEKRQSVAFWCNPISGHATLYWYQQILGQGPKLLIQFQNNGVVDDSQLPKDRFSAERLKGVDSTLKIQPAKLEDSAVYLCASSSRASGVETQYFGPGTRLLVL.

This chain joins TRBV6-2 or TRBV6-3 and TRBJ1-6; weak D call: TRBD1 (6 bases). This CDR3 is 14 amino acids long. V lost 6 bases to trimming and J lost 8 bases, with 14 bases between them. Germline assignment: CDR1 MNHEY and CDR2 SVGEGT. This CDR3 reads CASSWVRGYSPLHF. CDR3 nucleotides: TGTGCCAGCAGCTGGGTTAGGGGGTATTCACCCCTCCACTTT.

The chain links TRBV18 to TRBJ2-1, with 7 positions matching TRBD2. This CDR3 has 13 residues. The V gene end was trimmed by 6 bases and the J gene end by 3 bases; junction bases not matched to a gene: 2. Looked up from germline, CDR1 is KGHSH and CDR2 is LQKENI. This CDR3 reads CASSRDYYNEQFF. CDR3 bases: TGTGCCAGCTCCCGGGACTACTACAATGAGCAGTTCTTC. Complete variable domain (other parts from reference TRBV18 and TRBJ2-1): NAGVMQNPRHLVRRRGQEARLRCSPMKGHSHVYWYRQLPEEGLKFMVYLQKENIIDESGMPKERFSAEFPKEGPSILRIQQVVRGDSAAYFCASSRDYYNEQFFGPGTRLTVL.

The chain combines TRBV5-1 with TRBJ2-5, with 9 positions matching TRBD2. Germline CDR1 and CDR2: SGHRS and YFSETQ. The trim removed 4 bases at V and 3 bases at J, leaving 10 bases unmatched. The CDR3 has 16 amino acids. CDR3 DNA: TGCGCCAGCAGCCTCCCGAGCGGGGGGCAAAAAGAGACCCAGTACTTC. This sequence encodes CASSLPSGGQKETQYF.

There are a few counts of this clone. The V gene is TRBV30, the J gene TRBJ1-2, with 7 nucleotides matching TRBD1. This CDR3 spans 13 amino acids. Germline lookup yields CDR1 GTSNPN and CDR2 SVGIG (reference sequence). The trim removed 3 bases at V and 4 bases at J, leaving 5 bases unmatched. CDR3 amino acids: CAWRDTGAYGYTF. The DNA of the CDR3 is TGTGCCTGGAGGGACACAGGGGCCTATGGCTACACCTTC. Supplemented by reference TRBV30 and TRBJ1-2, the full variable domain reads SQTIHQWPATLVQPVGSPLSLECTVEGTSNPNLYWYRQAAGRGLQLLFYSVGIGQISSEVPQNLSASRPQDRQFILSSKKLLLSDSGFYLCAWRDTGAYGYTFGSGTRLTVV.

The chain combines TRBV28 with TRBJ1-2, with 8 bases lining up with TRBD1. CDR1 is MDHEN and CDR2 is SYDVKM in the germline V gene. V shed 4 bases and J 6 bases; nucleotides not matched to a gene: 10. This CDR3 is built from 15 residues. CDR3 sequence: CASSYQGQEINGYTF. CDR3 coding DNA: TGTGCCAGCAGTTACCAGGGACAGGAGATAAATGGCTACACCTTC.

This chain uses TRBV13 with TRBJ1-1; weak D call: TRBD1 (6 bases). Germline assignment: CDR1 PRHDT and CDR2 FYEKMQ (reference sequence). V lost 3 bases and J 3 bases, leaving 14 bases between the germline ends. The CDR3 runs 15 residues. The CDR3 loop reads CASSFLGTYDTEAFF. DNA for the CDR3: TGTGCCAGCAGCTTCCTCGGGACATACGACACTGAAGCTTTCTTT.

The rearrangement joins TRBV30 to TRBJ2-6, with a possible D match to TRBD2 (6 bases). V was trimmed by 0 bases and J by 0 bases, leaving 9 bases between them. The CDR3 runs 16 residues. Germline CDR1 is GTSNPN and CDR2 is SVGIG (reference sequence). CDR3 sequence (DNA): TGTGCCTGGAGTGTTAGCGGTAGCTCTGGGGCCAACGTCCTGACTTTC. Protein sequence: CAWSVSGSSGANVLTF.

The rearrangement joins TRBV6-5 to TRBJ2-7; tentatively, D is TRBD2 (6 bases). CDR3 length: 14 residues. Trimming cost V 7 bases and J 0 bases, with 13 bases left between them. The germline CDR1 and CDR2 sequences are MNHEY and SVGAGI. The CDR3 DNA follows: TGTGCCAGCACCCAGTCCGGGAGCTCCTACGAGCAGTACTTC. It specifies CASTQSGSSYEQYF.

This chain's CDR3 is CASSYFLGQGNTIYF. CDR3 bases: TGTGCCAGCAGTTACTTTCTGGGCCAAGGAAACACCATATATTTT. This chain uses TRBV6-5 with TRBJ1-3, with D unclear. The CDR3 contains 15 residues. Germline CDR1 reads MNHEY; CDR2 reads SVGAGI. Trimming pared 1 base from V and 4 bases from J, leaving 11 bases between.

In the case of this clone: A read error may produce the germline difference seen at one junction end. The V gene is TRBV6-5, the J gene TRBJ1-2, with 7 bases identical to TRBD1. Germline CDR1 is MNHEY and CDR2 is SVGAGI. The CDR3 is 15 amino acids. CDR3 DNA sequence: TGTGCCAGCAGTGACTCCGGGACAGTAGAGGATGGCTACACCTTC. Its translation is CASSDSGTVEDGYTF.

This chain links TRBV6-1 with TRBJ1-2; maybe TRBD1 (6 bases). V lost 0 bases and J lost 5, with 13 bases in between. The CDR3 covers 15 residues. Germline values: CDR1 MNHNS, CDR2 SASEGT. The CDR3 region is CASSEATGGWYGYTF. CDR3 coding DNA: TGTGCCAGCAGTGAAGCGACAGGAGGCTGGTATGGCTACACCTTC.

The V call is TRBV5-4, the J call TRBJ1-1; D is unclear. The germline gives CDR1 SGHNT, CDR2 YYREEE (reference sequence). This CDR3 has 13 amino acids. V lost 4 bases, J lost 5 bases, and 12 bases lay in between. This CDR3 is CASSGPQRTEAFF. The CDR3 nucleotides are TGTGCCAGCAGCGGCCCCCAGAGGACTGAAGCTTTCTTT.

V and J are TRBV27 and TRBJ1-3; TRBD1 matches at 8 bases. The CDR3 has 12 residues. In germline, CDR1 is MNHEY, CDR2 SMNVEV (reference sequence). With V trimmed by 10 bases and J by 3 bases, 2 bases remained unmatched. The CDR3 loop reads CATGTGGNTIYF. For the CDR3, the DNA is TGTGCCACCGGGACAGGTGGAAACACCATATATTTT.

This rearrangement joins TRBV7-8 to TRBJ1-2, with 10 bases aligning to TRBD1. The CDR3 contains 14 residues. Unmatched junction bases numbered 5, after V lost 5 bases and J lost 5 bases. Germline V lookup: CDR1 SGHVS, CDR2 FQNEAQ. DNA of the CDR3: TGTGCCAGCAGCCTCCGACAGGGGGCATATGGCTACACCTTC. It yields the protein CASSLRQGAYGYTF.

The V gene is TRBV7-2, the J gene TRBJ2-5; 9 nucleotides agree with TRBD2. The CDR3 extends over 14 amino acids. Germline assignment: CDR1 SGHTA and CDR2 FQGNSA. With 5 bases clipped from V and 4 bases from J, the junction kept 5 bases outside the gene matches. In DNA, the CDR3 is TGTGCCAGCAGCCGCGGGGGGGGCGGAGAGACCCAGTACTTC. It codes for CASSRGGGGETQYF.

The chain combines TRBV29-1 with TRBJ1-1, with D unclear. The CDR3 covers 11 residues. Trimming stripped 6 bases from V and 6 bases from J, with 11 bases between. Per germline, CDR1 SQVTM and CDR2 ANQGSEA. The CDR3 DNA is TGCAGCGTCGTTACCCAGGCTGAAGCTTTCTTT. Protein sequence: CSVVTQAEAFF.

The chain uses TRBV7-2 and TRBJ2-5, with TRBD1 identical over 10 bases. The CDR3 contains 15 residues. Trimming cost V 4 bases and J 1 base; bases outside gene matches: 3. Germline V lookup: CDR1 SGHTA, CDR2 FQGNSA. This CDR3 is CASSWRTGGQETQYF. In nucleotides, the CDR3 is TGTGCCAGCAGCTGGCGGACAGGGGGCCAAGAGACCCAGTACTTC.

This sequence joins TRBV5-1 and TRBJ2-5; 7 bases map to TRBD1. Germline loops: CDR1 SGHRS, CDR2 YFSETQ. Trimming removed 4 bases from V and 0 bases from J; junction bases left unmatched: 6. This CDR3 spans 15 amino acids. For the CDR3, the DNA is TGCGCCAGCAGCGGTACAGGGGAATACCAAGAGACCCAGTACTTC. Encoded protein: CASSGTGEYQETQYF.

The chain couples TRBV10-2 to TRBJ1-5, with 9 bases lining up with TRBD1. The J segment lost 0 bases and the V segment lost 0 bases, leaving 3 bases of the junction unmatched. This CDR3 has 17 amino acids. Germline-derived CDR1 and CDR2 are WSHSY and SAAADI. The CDR3 DNA follows: TGCGCCAGCAGTGAGTCCGGGACAGGGTATAGCAATCAGCCCCAGCATTTT. Translation gives CASSESGTGYSNQPQHF.

The chain is built from TRBV27 and TRBJ1-4; 8 bases align to TRBD1. V was pared by 1 base and J by 1 base, with 5 bases of the junction left unmatched. CDR1 is MNHEY and CDR2 is SMNVEV in the germline V gene (reference sequence). The CDR3 contains 17 residues. This CDR3 is CASSLYPGGRTNEKLFF. The CDR3 nucleotides read TGTGCCAGCAGTTTATACCCAGGGGGCCGAACTAATGAAAAACTGTTTTTT. Variable domain in full (rest from reference TRBV27 and TRBJ1-4): EAQVTQNPRYLITVTGKKLTVTCSQNMNHEYMSWYRQDPGLGLRQIYYSMNVEVTDKGDVPEGYKVSRKEKRNFPLILESPSPNQTSLYFCASSLYPGGRTNEKLFFGSGTQLSVL.

The chain uses TRBV5-1 and TRBJ1-6; D is unresolved. From germline, CDR1 is SGHRS and CDR2 YFSETQ. Between the trimmed V and J ends, which lost 4 bases and 5 bases, there was a span of 7 bases. The CDR3 length is 13 residues. DNA of the CDR3: TGCGCCAGCAGCCTTACGGATAATTCACCCCTCCACTTT. Translation: CASSLTDNSPLHF.

The chain carries TRBV5-1 and TRBJ2-3; TRBD2 aligns across 10 bases. The junction had 11 bases not matched to a gene; V was cut back by 7 bases and J by 0 bases. Germline V gives CDR1 SGHRS, CDR2 YFSETQ. CDR3 length: 17 residues. For the CDR3, the DNA is TGCGCCAGCTCCCGAGGAACTAGCGGGGCTAGCACAGATACGCAGTATTTT. This encodes CASSRGTSGASTDTQYF.

This clone turned up a few times. The rearrangement links TRBV30 to TRBJ1-2; the D gene is possibly TRBD1 (5 bases). Deletions cut 0 bases from V and 6 bases from J, with 14 bases between. CDR3 length: 14 residues. CDR1 is GTSNPN and CDR2 is SVGIG in the germline V gene (reference sequence). CDR3 loop: CAWSVQAGLDGYTF. The CDR3 region has the DNA TGTGCCTGGAGTGTACAGGCAGGTTTGGATGGCTACACCTTC.

The chain is built from TRBV5-1 and TRBJ1-2; TRBD1 matches 8 bases. CDR1 and CDR2 (germline): SGHRS, YFSETQ. CDR3 length: 15 residues. V shed 2 bases, J shed 4 bases, and the junction held 7 bases outside the gene matches. CDR3 sequence: CASSLQGQATYGYTF. The DNA of the CDR3 is TGCGCCAGCAGCTTACAGGGACAGGCAACCTATGGCTACACCTTC. The complete variable domain, with remaining parts taken from reference TRBV5-1 and TRBJ1-2, reads KAGVTQTPRYLIKTRGQQVTLSCSPISGHRSVSWYQQTPGQGLQFLFEYFSETQRNKGNFPGRFSGRQFSNSRSEMNVSTLELGDSALYLCASSLQGQATYGYTFGSGTRLTVV.

The rearrangement links TRBV5-6 to TRBJ2-7, with 12 nucleotides matching TRBD2. The CDR3 length is 16 residues. V gave up 2 bases and J gave up 3 bases; unmatched junction bases: 6. From germline, CDR1 is SGHDT and CDR2 YYEEEE. CDR3 in amino acids: CASSFFLAGGYYEQYF. In nucleotides, the CDR3 is TGTGCCAGCAGCTTCTTCCTAGCGGGGGGGTACTACGAGCAGTACTTC.

V usage is TRBV19 and J usage is TRBJ1-1, with a weak D call TRBD1 (6 bases). V shed 5 bases and J shed 11 bases, with 15 bases lying between them. The CDR3 contains 12 residues. Germline lookup yields CDR1 LNHDA and CDR2 SQIVND (reference sequence). As DNA, the CDR3 is TGTGCCAGTAGTCAGGTGGGGGCGCGGGCTTTCTTT. It codes for CASSQVGARAFF.

This clone has a handful of counts. V and J are TRBV6-5 and TRBJ1-2; D remains ambiguous. V lost 0 bases to trimming and J lost 5 bases, with 13 bases between them. This CDR3 contains 15 residues. Germline V gene data show CDR1 as MNHEY and CDR2 as SVGAGI. As DNA, the CDR3 is TGTGCCAGCAGTTACTCTTCAAGCTCCTCTTATGGCTACACCTTC. This codes for CASSYSSSSSYGYTF.

The gene calls are TRBV3-1 (or the pseudogene TRBV3-2) and TRBJ2-5, with 9 bases aligning to TRBD2. Germline CDR1 is LGHDT and CDR2 is YNNKEL (reference sequence). Trimming cost V 2 bases and J 5 bases; bases outside gene matches: 24. CDR3 length: 21 amino acids. The CDR3 DNA reads TGTGCCAGCAGCCAATTAAGCGGGGGGCTCCTATTCACCTGGGGTATGGAGACCCAGTACTTC. Its translation: CASSQLSGGLLFTWGMETQYF.

The chain employs TRBV5-1 and TRBJ1-1, with TRBD1 matching 10 bases. J was trimmed by 5 bases and V by 4 bases; bases with no gene match: 2. The CDR3 spans 13 residues. Per germline, CDR1 SGHRS and CDR2 YFSETQ. Here the CDR3 DNA reads TGCGCCAGCAGCACGGGACAGGGGACTGAAGCTTTCTTT. Residues: CASSTGQGTEAFF.